This passage covers 26 T cell receptor beta chains from one sample sequenced in a study of T-cell reconstitution after alpha-beta-depleted transplantation in children. Preparation of the TCRbeta library used unique molecular identifiers. TCRdb re-called the PCR reads with MiXCR, one entry per CDR3 protein. In the table there are roughly 89,000 distinct CDR3 sequences, 12% of which are singletons. The input for sequencing was PBMCs from the stem cell graft donor, taken from the stem cell graft. These receptors all stem from a human donor who donated a stem cell graft to a child with inherited bone marrow failure.

CDR3 in amino acids: CASSPQLSSYNEQFF. CDR3 DNA: TGTGCCAGCAGCCCACAACTGAGCTCCTACAATGAGCAGTTCTTC. The chain joins TRBV7-3 to TRBJ2-1; D unclear. This CDR3 spans 15 amino acids. Germline V CDR1 and CDR2: SGHTA, FQGTGA. Trimming removed 5 bases at V and 0 bases at J, with 11 bases between. Filled out from reference TRBV7-3 and TRBJ2-1, the complete variable domain reads GAGVSQTPSNKVTEKGKYVELRCDPISGHTALYWYRQSLGQGPEFLIYFQGTGAADDSGLPNDRFFAVRPEGSVSTLKIQRTERGDSAVYLCASSPQLSSYNEQFFGPGTRLTVL.

As to this clonotype: A much bigger clone sits one base away, suggesting this may be a read error. V is TRBV29-1 and J is TRBJ1-5; 8 bases align to TRBD1. V gave up 4 bases and J gave up 5 bases; unmatched junction bases: 10. This CDR3 has 15 residues. CDR1 and CDR2 (germline): SQVTM, ANQGSEA. For the CDR3, the DNA is TGCAGCGTTGTGTACCAGGGGGCGGCCGATCAGCCCCAGCATTTT. Translation gives CSVVYQGAADQPQHF.

This clonotype was recorded at least ten times. The gene calls are TRBV20-1 and TRBJ1-6; D ambiguous. Germline assignment: CDR1 DFQATT and CDR2 SNEGSKA (reference sequence). The V end lost 3 bases, the J end lost 1 base, and 7 bases lay between the germline ends. The CDR3 runs to 14 residues. The CDR3 coding sequence is TGCAGTGCTAGGAGAGAATCCTATAATTCACCCCTCCACTTT. Its translation: CSARRESYNSPLHF.

This clonotype was found a few times. The J gene is TRBJ2-2, the V gene TRBV2; unclear D gene. CDR1 and CDR2 from the germline V gene are SNHLY and FYNNEI. The V end lost 7 bases, the J end lost 6 bases, and 9 bases lay between the germline ends. CDR3 size: 12 residues. The CDR3 here is CASKERAGELFF. CDR3 bases: TGTGCCAGCAAGGAGAGAGCCGGGGAGCTGTTTTTT.

This clonotype was found many times. The chain recombines TRBV24-1 with TRBJ2-1, with D tentatively TRBD1 or TRBD2 (5 bases each). This CDR3 is built from 17 residues. The V and J ends lost 0 bases and 9 bases respectively, with 20 bases between them. Germline CDR1 is KGHDR and CDR2 is SFDVKD. CDR3 amino acids: CATSDLSAGTYDGEQFF. In DNA form, the CDR3 reads TGTGCCACCAGTGATTTGAGCGCCGGGACCTACGATGGTGAGCAGTTCTTC.

This clonotype was counted many times. This chain joins TRBV4-1 and TRBJ2-7; D remains unclear. Germline assignment: CDR1 MGHRA and CDR2 YSYEKL. The CDR3 runs to 14 residues. V lost 0 bases to trimming and J lost 6 bases, with 12 bases between them. The CDR3 reads CASSQDLGRPEQYF. As DNA, the CDR3 is TGCGCCAGCAGCCAAGATCTGGGAAGGCCCGAGCAGTACTTC.

This clonotype was recorded many times. The DNA for the CDR3 is TGCGCCAGCGGCGAGGGACAGCTAACTGAAGCTTTCTTT. Translated: CASGEGQLTEAFF. The gene calls are TRBV5-1 and TRBJ1-1, with 7 bases fitting TRBD1. The CDR3 length is 13 residues. Germline V CDR1 and CDR2: SGHRS, YFSETQ. The V gene end was trimmed by 7 bases and the J gene end by 5 bases; junction bases not matched to a gene: 8.

This clonotype occurred many times. J is TRBJ1-4 and V is TRBV20-1; D ambiguous. V was pared by 5 bases and J by 5 bases, with 15 bases between. The CDR3 consists of 14 residues. From germline, CDR1 is DFQATT and CDR2 SNEGSKA (reference sequence). The CDR3 reads CSAPRSHPNEKLFF. The CDR3 region has the DNA TGCAGTGCTCCACGAAGCCACCCAAATGAAAAACTGTTTTTT.

This clonotype was counted at least ten times. The J gene is TRBJ2-5, the V gene TRBV7-9; D possibly corresponds to TRBD2 (5 bases). Trimming stripped 7 bases from V and 7 bases from J, with 10 bases between. Germline CDR1 is SEHNR and CDR2 is FQNEAQ (reference sequence). This CDR3 spans 11 amino acids. DNA for the CDR3: TGTGCCAGCACCTCTGGAGGGACCCAGTACTTC. Translation gives CASTSGGTQYF.

This clonotype showed up many times. CDR3 region: CASEYIGTNEKLFF. The DNA for the CDR3 is TGTGCCAGCGAGTACATTGGAACTAATGAAAAACTGTTTTTT. This chain uses TRBV2 with TRBJ1-4; D is uncertain. Germline V gene data show CDR1 as SNHLY and CDR2 as FYNNEI. The CDR3 spans 14 residues. V was trimmed by 8 bases and J by 1 base, leaving 11 bases between them.

In this sample, this clonotype turned up many times. CDR3 in amino acids: CSVVAGTGPNEQFF. CDR3 nucleotides: TGCAGCGTGGTAGCCGGGACAGGGCCCAATGAGCAGTTCTTC. This sequence joins TRBV29-1 and TRBJ2-1, with TRBD1 identical over 9 bases. Trimming at V came to 6 bases and at J to 6 bases, leaving 9 bases not matched to a gene. The CDR3 totals 14 residues. Germline V lookup: CDR1 SQVTM, CDR2 ANQGSEA.

This clonotype was seen ten or more times. The chain uses TRBV5-1 and TRBJ2-5; no reliable D call. V was trimmed by 3 bases and J by 5 bases, leaving 11 bases between them. CDR1 is SGHRS, CDR2 YFSETQ, per germline. The CDR3 has 13 amino acids. The CDR3 DNA is TGCGCCAGCAGCTCGGCTAGTTTCGAGACCCAGTACTTC. This codes for CASSSASFETQYF. The entire variable domain, with the rest obtained from reference TRBV5-1 and TRBJ2-5, is as follows: KAGVTQTPRYLIKTRGQQVTLSCSPISGHRSVSWYQQTPGQGLQFLFEYFSETQRNKGNFPGRFSGRQFSNSRSEMNVSTLELGDSALYLCASSSASFETQYFGPGTRLLVL.

This clonotype was seen at least ten times. The chain uses TRBV7-9 and TRBJ2-3; the match to TRBD2 covers 7 bases. Germline V gene lookup returns CDR1 SEHNR and CDR2 FQNEAQ (reference sequence). Trimming removed 1 base from V and 5 bases from J; junction bases left unmatched: 6. This CDR3 contains 15 residues. In DNA form, the CDR3 reads TGTGCCAGCAGCTTAGGACTAGCCGAGGGAGATACGCAGTATTTT. Protein product: CASSLGLAEGDTQYF.

This clonotype was detected many times. V and J are TRBV5-1 and TRBJ2-1; D gene uncertain. This CDR3 spans 13 amino acids. Germline V gene lookup returns CDR1 SGHRS and CDR2 YFSETQ. The V end lost 0 bases, the J end lost 12 bases, and 13 bases lay between the germline ends. The CDR3: CASSLGWKEVQFF. The CDR3 nucleotides read TGCGCCAGCAGCTTGGGTTGGAAGGAAGTGCAGTTCTTC.

In this sample, this clonotype turned up many times. The chain has TRBV5-6 and TRBJ2-1, with 9 bases fitting TRBD2. CDR1 is SGHDT, CDR2 YYEEEE, per germline. V gave up 4 bases and J gave up 7 bases; unmatched junction bases: 9. The CDR3 consists of 15 residues. The CDR3 sequence is CASSPGLAPGNEQFF. The CDR3 bases are TGTGCCAGCAGCCCCGGACTAGCGCCGGGAAATGAGCAGTTCTTC.

This clonotype occurred many times. The rearrangement joins TRBV2 to TRBJ2-7; the D is unclear. The CDR3 length is 13 residues. Germline V lookup: CDR1 SNHLY, CDR2 FYNNEI. Trimming left V 1 base short and J 5 bases short, with 9 bases between. CDR3 amino acids: CASSEEVADEQYF. The CDR3 bases are TGTGCCAGCAGTGAAGAGGTAGCAGACGAGCAGTACTTC.

This clonotype was picked up many times. The chain carries TRBV9 and TRBJ2-1; 11 bases match TRBD1. The V segment lost 4 bases and the J segment 4 bases; nucleotides outside the gene matches: 10. The CDR3 runs 17 residues. Germline assignment: CDR1 SGDLS and CDR2 YYNGEE. Written as DNA, the CDR3 is TGTGCCAGCAGCCACTCCCCCGGACAGGGGGCTTACAATGAGCAGTTCTTC. This codes for CASSHSPGQGAYNEQFF.

This clonotype was observed at least ten times. The V and J genes are TRBV7-2 and TRBJ2-3, with 9 positions matching TRBD2. CDR1 is SGHTA, CDR2 FQGNSA, per germline. The V gene end was trimmed by 1 base and the J gene end by 1 base; junction bases not matched to a gene: 3. The CDR3 has 16 residues. CDR3 in DNA: TGTGCCAGCAGCTTAGTTCCTAGCGGGGGCACAGATACGCAGTATTTT. The encoded protein is CASSLVPSGGTDTQYF.

This clonotype was seen repeatedly, ten times or more. This chain connects TRBV27 to TRBJ2-7; no firm D call. The CDR3 extends over 15 amino acids. The germline V gene encodes CDR1 MNHEY and CDR2 SMNVEV (reference sequence). Trimming pared 5 bases from V and 0 bases from J, leaving 14 bases between. CDR3 DNA: TGTGCCAGCAGTGTTAGCATCGAGAGCTCCTACGAGCAGTACTTC. It is translated as CASSVSIESSYEQYF.

This CDR3 is CASSPNWVVRETQYF. CDR3 bases: TGTGCCAGCAGCCCAAACTGGGTAGTCCGAGAGACCCAGTACTTC. The genes are TRBV7-2 and TRBJ2-5; no definite D call. CDR3 length: 15 amino acids. The V end lost 5 bases, the J end lost 4 bases, and 17 bases lay between the germline ends. The germline V gene has CDR1 SGHTA and CDR2 FQGNSA.

This clonotype was seen many times. The genes are TRBV18 and TRBJ2-2; 7 positions match TRBD1. The germline CDR1 and CDR2 sequences are KGHSH and LQKENI. V dropped 0 bases and J dropped 3; count of bases not matched to a gene: 1. This CDR3 has 15 amino acids. The CDR3 nucleotides are TGTGCCAGCTCACCACCGACAGGGTACACCGGGGAGCTGTTTTTT. This gives the protein CASSPPTGYTGELFF.

This clonotype occurred many times. This sequence joins TRBV7-2 and TRBJ2-2; 7 nucleotides match TRBD2. This CDR3 contains 16 residues. CDR1 is SGHTA and CDR2 is FQGNSA in the germline V gene. V lost 1 base to trimming and J lost 7 bases; unmatched junction nucleotides: 9. As DNA, the CDR3 is TGTGCCAGCAGCTTAGGGGGCGCTAGCGGTGGCGGGGAGCTGTTTTTT. Translating gives CASSLGGASGGGELFF.

This clonotype has ten or more counts. The chain joins TRBV6-5 to TRBJ1-2, with D possibly being TRBD1 (5 bases). This CDR3 has 13 amino acids. Trimming removed 2 bases from V and 4 bases from J, with 8 bases in between. Germline V gene lookup returns CDR1 MNHEY and CDR2 SVGAGI. The CDR3 DNA is TGTGCCAGCAGTTACGGGGGAGGCTATGGCTACACCTTC. Its translation: CASSYGGGYGYTF.

This clonotype was detected a few times. V gene TRBV2 combines with J gene TRBJ2-2, with 12 bases identical to TRBD2. Germline V gene data show CDR1 as SNHLY and CDR2 as FYNNEI. After removal of 4 bases from V and 5 bases from J, the junction contained 5 bases not matched to a gene. The CDR3 covers 16 residues. CDR3 in amino acids: CASSGLAGVETGELFF. In DNA, the CDR3 is TGTGCCAGCAGTGGACTAGCGGGAGTAGAGACCGGGGAGCTGTTTTTT. Variable domain in full (rest from reference TRBV2 and TRBJ2-2): EPEVTQTPSHQVTQMGQEVILRCVPISNHLYFYWYRQILGQKVEFLVSFYNNEISEKSEIFDDQFSVERPDGSNFTLKIRSTKLEDSAMYFCASSGLAGVETGELFFGEGSRLTVL.

There are many counts of this clonotype. V is TRBV5-6 and J is TRBJ2-3, with D perhaps TRBD2 (6 bases). Trimming removed 2 bases from V and 1 base from J, with 8 bases in between. The germline CDR1 and CDR2 sequences are SGHDT and YYEEEE. This CDR3 region has 14 residues. CDR3 nucleotide sequence: TGTGCCAGCAGCTTTTTAGCGGGCACAGATACGCAGTATTTT. Encoded protein: CASSFLAGTDTQYF.

This clonotype has at least ten counts. The chain employs TRBV20-1 and TRBJ2-3; 9 positions match TRBD2. Losses at the gene ends were 3 bases for V and 5 bases for J; bases not matched to a gene: 3. Germline CDR1 DFQATT, CDR2 SNEGSKA (reference sequence). The CDR3 is 13 amino acids. As DNA, the CDR3 is TGCAGTGCTAGGGCGCGGGGGGGAGATACGCAGTATTTT. Residues: CSARARGGDTQYF.